This TCR beta chain was obtained from a study of pediatric ulcerative colitis. Study overall: Seven or eight patients showed pancolitis and two showed left-sided colitis.

Regarding the study as a whole: In rectum, acute severe colitis had expanded clones and less diversity.

The assay was run at survey level. Each sample received Survey-level depth of up to 500,000 reads. The assay was immunoSEQ multiplex PCR, and TCRdb's table has in-frame clones only and misses some. The sample includes roughly 30,000 clones, roughly 82% of them seen just once. Turning to this clone: Its antigen is not known.

The material sequenced was blood. This clonotype was sampled from a boy aged 5-17 years with severe ulcerative colitis.

In DNA form, the CDR3 reads TGTGCCAGCACTTCCCTAGGCCGGAGGGGTTATGGCTACACCTTC. It is translated as CASTSLGRRGYGYTF. V usage is TRBV5-5 and J usage is TRBJ1-2; a weak D match, TRBD1 (5 bases). This CDR3 region has 15 residues. V was trimmed by 6 bases and J by 5 bases, leaving 20 bases between them. Per germline, CDR1 SGHKS and CDR2 YYEKEE (reference sequence).